This record looks at one T cell receptor (beta chain) sequence and its context. Method: immunoSEQ multiplex PCR; TCRdb's copy keeps in-frame clones and lacks some. The table lists tens of thousands of clones, about 95% of them singletons, with 2.5% to 3.5% in the top ten. V lost 7 bases and J lost 0, with 18 bases in between. Germline V CDR1 and CDR2: SGHAT, FQNNGV. This CDR3 has 16 amino acids. This entry belongs to a study of technical replicates of blood from several donors. This rearrangement joins TRBV11-2 to TRBJ2-5; TRBD2 might be the D (5 bases). The TCR comes from a human donor in good health. Some clones in this sample may be carry-over from other donors' samples. Input material: PBMCs. The CDR3 loop is CASKRRSRGYQETQYF. The CDR3 bases are TGTGCCAGCAAAAGACGCAGCCGAGGGTACCAAGAGACCCAGTACTTC.